These 18 T cell receptor beta chains were all obtained from the same sample, sequenced in a study of siplizumab effects on memory and regulatory T cells. TCRdb's copy holds only in-frame clones and misses some; the assay was immunoSEQ multiplex PCR. The sample yields about 72,000 clones, roughly 89% seen once. Sequencing used CD8+ T cells sorted from blood. The receptors come from a human donor in good health.

The chain joins TRBV13 to TRBJ2-7; TRBD1 aligns across 8 bases. The CDR3 spans 14 residues. The germline gives CDR1 PRHDT, CDR2 FYEKMQ (reference sequence). After removal of 0 bases from V and 3 bases from J, the junction contained 1 base not matched to a gene. CDR3 sequence (DNA): TGTGCCAGCAGCTTAGGCAGGGGGCGCTACGAGCAGTACTTC. Residues: CASSLGRGRYEQYF. Full variable domain (rest looked up from reference TRBV13 and TRBJ2-7): AAGVIQSPRHLIKEKRETATLKCYPIPRHDTVYWYQQGPGQDPQFLISFYEKMQSDKGSIPDRFSAQQFSDYHSELNMSSLELGDSALYFCASSLGRGRYEQYFGPGTRLTVT.

The genes are TRBV5-6 and TRBJ1-6; TRBD1 is a possible D gene (6 bases). The CDR3 has 15 residues. Germline assignment: CDR1 SGHDT and CDR2 YYEEEE. V was trimmed by 3 bases and J by 6 bases, leaving 13 bases between them. The CDR3 protein is CASSSGAGSNSPLHF. CDR3 DNA: TGTGCCAGCAGCTCGGGGGCAGGGAGTAATTCACCCCTCCACTTT.

The V gene is TRBV4-1, the J gene TRBJ2-3, with a tentative D call TRBD1 (6 bases). Germline V CDR1 and CDR2: MGHRA, YSYEKL. V lost 3 bases to trimming and J lost 6 bases, with 16 bases between them. The CDR3 extends over 15 amino acids. The CDR3 region is CASSHLPGTTDTQYF. CDR3 nucleotide sequence: TGCGCCAGCAGCCACCTCCCTGGGACAACTGATACGCAGTATTTT.

V is TRBV27 and J is TRBJ2-5; D is unresolved. V gave up 5 bases and J gave up 5 bases, with 12 bases separating them. In germline, CDR1 is MNHEY, CDR2 SMNVEV (reference sequence). The CDR3 loop spans 13 amino acids. The CDR3: CASSLTPRETQYF. The CDR3 nucleotides read TGTGCCAGCAGTCTAACCCCTCGGGAGACCCAGTACTTC.

The chain couples TRBV7-9 to TRBJ2-2, with TRBD1 as a possible D gene (5 bases). This CDR3 has 17 residues. The germline V gene encodes CDR1 SEHNR and CDR2 FQNEAQ (reference sequence). Trimming took 1 base from V and 0 from J, leaving 12 bases between them. The CDR3 sequence: CASSLDVDNANTGELFF. CDR3 DNA: TGTGCCAGCAGCTTAGACGTGGACAACGCGAACACCGGGGAGCTGTTTTTT.

This rearrangement joins TRBV14 to TRBJ2-7; possibly TRBD1 for D (5 bases). The CDR3 runs 13 residues. Germline V gene data show CDR1 as SGHDN and CDR2 as FVKESK. The V gene lost 4 bases and the J gene lost 2 bases, with 9 bases spanning the gap. The CDR3 sequence is CASSPGLPYEQYF. The CDR3 region has the DNA TGTGCCAGCAGCCCAGGGTTACCCTACGAGCAGTACTTC.

This clone was detected a few times. This chain uses TRBV7-9 with TRBJ2-7, with 9 nucleotides matching TRBD1. J lost 3 bases, V lost 5 bases, and 5 bases had no gene match. CDR3 size: 14 residues. Germline-derived CDR1 and CDR2 are SEHNR and FQNEAQ (reference sequence). The CDR3 region has the DNA TGTGCCAGCAGCCGATGGGACAGGGACTACGAGCAGTACTTC. It codes for CASSRWDRDYEQYF.

CDR3 sequence (DNA): TGCGCCAGCAGCCAAGTTCCACCGGGTGCTAGCACAGATACGCAGTATTTT. It codes for CASSQVPPGASTDTQYF. The chain recombines TRBV4-1 with TRBJ2-3; D is unresolved. Deletions cut 1 base from V and 0 bases from J, with 14 bases between. The V gene's germline CDR1 is MGHRA and CDR2 YSYEKL. The CDR3 is made up of 17 amino acids.

V usage is TRBV4-1 and J usage is TRBJ1-1, with 9 bases that match TRBD1. Trimming cost V 3 bases and J 2 bases; bases outside gene matches: 4. The CDR3 is 15 amino acids. In germline, CDR1 is MGHRA, CDR2 YSYEKL. The CDR3 nucleotides are TGCGCCAGCAGCCACCCGGGACAGGGAAACACTGAAGCTTTCTTT. It yields the protein CASSHPGQGNTEAFF.

This chain joins TRBV21-1 and TRBJ1-1; no DNA check was done on the table's D call, TRBD1. TRBV21-1 is listed as a pseudogene. CDR3 length: 14 amino acids. The CDR3 sequence is CASSNQGVNTEAFF. The CDR3 DNA follows: TGTGCCAGCAGCAATCAGGGGGTGAACACTGAAGCTTTCTTT.

This chain joins TRBV6-1 and TRBJ1-4; D possibly corresponds to TRBD1 (5 bases). The CDR3 consists of 14 residues. The germline V gene encodes CDR1 MNHNS and CDR2 SASEGT. Deletions cut 4 bases from V and 5 bases from J, with 11 bases between. The CDR3 sequence: CASSGGGGNEKLFF. The CDR3 DNA is TGTGCCAGCAGTGGGGGGGGTGGGAATGAAAAACTGTTTTTT.

The chain combines TRBV13 with TRBJ1-1; TRBD1 matches 7 bases. This CDR3 spans 12 amino acids. Germline V gene lookup returns CDR1 PRHDT and CDR2 FYEKMQ (reference sequence). V shed 11 bases, J shed 7 bases, and the junction held 10 bases outside the gene matches. The CDR3 region has the DNA TGTGCCGGGGACAGAGCCGGGATTGAAGCTTTCTTT. Encoded protein: CAGDRAGIEAFF.

The chain has TRBV27 and TRBJ2-7; D possibly uses TRBD1 or TRBD2 (5 bases each). The length of the CDR3 is 13 residues. The germline V and J ends were trimmed by 6 bases and 6 bases, with 15 bases remaining between them. Germline CDR1 MNHEY, CDR2 SMNVEV (reference sequence). Here the CDR3 DNA reads TGTGCCAGCAGCCGTGGGGGAGTGGGCGAGCAGTACTTC. This sequence encodes CASSRGGVGEQYF.

The chain uses TRBV15 and TRBJ2-3; D gene ambiguous. V was shortened by 5 bases and J by 4 bases, with 13 bases between the two germline ends. Germline CDR1 reads LNHNV; CDR2 reads YYDKDF (reference sequence). The CDR3 has 14 amino acids. CDR3 protein: CATSHRVVADTQYF. The DNA of the CDR3 is TGTGCCACCAGCCACCGGGTCGTGGCAGATACGCAGTATTTT. The full variable domain, in which reference TRBV15 and TRBJ2-3 provide the parts outside the CDR3, is DAMVIQNPRYQVTQFGKPVTLSCSQTLNHNVMYWYQQKSSQAPKLLFHYYDKDFNNEADTPDNFQSRRPNTSFCFLDIRSPGLGDTAMYLCATSHRVVADTQYFGPGTRLTVL.

This chain connects TRBV6-5 to TRBJ2-7; 7 bases map to TRBD1. After removal of 4 bases from V and 3 bases from J, the junction contained 3 bases not matched to a gene. Germline CDR1 reads MNHEY; CDR2 reads SVGAGI. The CDR3 has 13 residues. This CDR3 reads CASSLRDSYEQYF. CDR3 DNA sequence: TGTGCCAGCAGTTTAAGGGACAGCTACGAGCAGTACTTC.

The V and J genes are TRBV9 and TRBJ2-3; 12 positions match TRBD2. This CDR3 is built from 16 residues. Germline lookup yields CDR1 SGDLS and CDR2 YYNGEE. The V gene end was trimmed by 3 bases and the J gene end by 0 bases; junction bases not matched to a gene: 2. CDR3 sequence (DNA): TGTGCCAGCAGCGCGGGACTAGCGGGCAGCACAGATACGCAGTATTTT. It translates to CASSAGLAGSTDTQYF.

The chain recombines TRBV11-2 with TRBJ1-4, with 7 nucleotides matching TRBD1. Trimming took 5 bases from V and 4 from J; bases not matched to a gene: 7. Germline CDR1 reads SGHAT; CDR2 reads FQNNGV. The CDR3 sequence is 15 residues long. The CDR3 coding sequence is TGTGCCAGCAGCCCTTACGGGACAGTTAATGAAAAACTGTTTTTT. Its protein product is CASSPYGTVNEKLFF.

The chain carries TRBV6-5 and TRBJ2-1; D unclear. The germline V gene encodes CDR1 MNHEY and CDR2 SVGAGI. The CDR3 has 14 residues. Trimming stripped 1 base from V and 9 bases from J, with 13 bases between. CDR3 region: CASSYLRISGEQFF. In DNA, the CDR3 is TGTGCCAGCAGTTACTTACGGATCTCGGGTGAGCAGTTCTTC.